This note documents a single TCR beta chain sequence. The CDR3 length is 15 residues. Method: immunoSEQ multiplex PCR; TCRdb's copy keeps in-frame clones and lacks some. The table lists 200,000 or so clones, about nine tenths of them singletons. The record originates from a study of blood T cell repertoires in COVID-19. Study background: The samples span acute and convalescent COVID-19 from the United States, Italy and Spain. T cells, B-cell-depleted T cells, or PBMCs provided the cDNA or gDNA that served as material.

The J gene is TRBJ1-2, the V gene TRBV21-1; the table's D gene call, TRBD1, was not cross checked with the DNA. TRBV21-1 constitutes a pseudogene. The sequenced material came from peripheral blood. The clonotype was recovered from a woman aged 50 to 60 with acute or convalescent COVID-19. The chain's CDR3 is CASSNLRTGGHGYTF. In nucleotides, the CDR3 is TGTGCCAGCAGCAATCTACGAACAGGGGGCCATGGCTACACCTTC.